What follows are 5 T cell receptor beta chains derived from one specimen sequenced in a study of blood T cell repertoires in COVID-19. TCRdb's table, derived via immunoSEQ multiplex PCR, lists solely in-frame clones and lacks some. The repertoire holds about 330,000 clones, with 88% as singletons. Material: PBMCs or T cells enriched from blood (not recorded which). Receptor source: a man aged 25 to 40 who had recovered from COVID-19.

The chain combines TRBV20-1 with TRBJ1-1; no reliable D call. From germline, CDR1 is DFQATT and CDR2 SNEGSKA (reference sequence). Deletions cut 3 bases from V and 9 bases from J, with 8 bases between. The CDR3 totals 10 residues. The CDR3 is CSASRDKAFF. Here the CDR3 DNA reads TGCAGTGCTAGCCGAGATAAAGCTTTCTTT.

Only one count was recorded for this clone. The chain uses TRBV30 and TRBJ1-6, with D perhaps TRBD1 (6 bases). The CDR3 length is 15 residues. Trimming cost V 3 bases and J 6 bases, with 15 bases left between them. Germline CDR1 reads GTSNPN; CDR2 reads SVGIG (reference sequence). This CDR3 is CAWRLSGGGNSPLHF. CDR3 DNA sequence: TGTGCCTGGAGGCTAAGCGGGGGCGGTAATTCACCCCTCCACTTT.

The chain has TRBV7-2 and TRBJ2-7, with TRBD1 matching over 7 bases. This CDR3 spans 14 amino acids. Per the germline V gene, CDR1 is SGHTA and CDR2 is FQGNSA. With 5 bases clipped from V and 5 bases from J, the junction kept 9 bases outside the gene matches. CDR3 DNA: TGTGCCAGCAGCGCAAGACAGGGAATACACGAGCAGTACTTC. It translates to CASSARQGIHEQYF.

The table lists this clone with a few counts. The chain links TRBV11-1 to TRBJ2-7; 7 nucleotides line up with TRBD1. V gave up 5 bases and J gave up 1 base; unmatched junction bases: 5. Germline CDR1 is SGHAT and CDR2 is FQDESV (reference sequence). The CDR3 is made up of 14 amino acids. The CDR3 protein is CASSVDRESYEQYF. In DNA, the CDR3 is TGTGCCAGCAGCGTTGACAGGGAATCCTACGAGCAGTACTTC.

V and J are TRBV9 and TRBJ2-3; 11 bases line up with TRBD2. The V gene's germline CDR1 is SGDLS and CDR2 YYNGEE. This CDR3 has 17 amino acids. The V segment lost 0 bases and the J segment 10 bases; nucleotides outside the gene matches: 13. The CDR3 region is CASSVGLAGSSSGAQYF. CDR3 coding DNA: TGTGCCAGCAGCGTAGGACTAGCGGGGTCCTCCTCGGGGGCGCAGTATTTT.